Detailed here is one T cell receptor beta chain. The antigen is not known. The sample comes from a study of cytomegalovirus exposure and HLA in healthy donors. Study as a whole: Assignment to the Caucasian-associated ancestry cluster applied to around 80% of the approximately 400 genotyped donors.

This PCR relied on a set of 60 Vbeta primers and 13 Jbeta primers. Sequencing was performed with immunoSEQ multiplex PCR; in TCRdb, only in-frame clones are kept and a portion is missing. The sample includes under 110,000 clones, around 85% of them seen just once. Study results and caveats: Presence/absence analysis assumed near-uniform sequencing depth across donors. Later on, a genetic analysis was performed. It linked a missense variant in DCLRE1C with V- and J-gene trimming of TCR beta.

The V end lost 6 bases, the J end lost 3 bases, and 11 bases lay between the germline ends. The germline V gene encodes CDR1 LGHNT and CDR2 FRNRAP. The CDR3 is 13 residues long. The rearrangement links TRBV12-5 to TRBJ1-1; D is perhaps TRBD1 (6 bases). The clonotype was recovered from a man aged 25-45 years in good health and CMV-seronegative. The sample was PBMCs. In DNA form, the CDR3 reads TGTGCTAGTGGACAACAGGGAGACACTGAAGCTTTCTTT. It encodes CASGQQGDTEAFF.